The 5 T cell receptor beta chains listed next were all sequenced from one sample in a study of blood T cell repertoires in COVID-19 (dated by TCRdb to the early 2020s). Receptor amplification or capture employed the immunoSEQ multiplex PCR assay. Not all clones reach the TCRdb copy of this immuneACCESS table, which keeps in-frame sequences only. Checked studies attribute under half of the gap to unresolved V genes and leave the rest unexplained. The sample table holds under 250,000 clones, of which 92% were seen once. The top ten constitute 0.95% to 1.5% of the sample. The specimen sequenced was peripheral blood. The receptors come from a man younger than 40 with acute or convalescent COVID-19.

The rearrangement uses TRBV6-6 and TRBJ1-3; a possible D gene is TRBD1 (5 bases). The CDR3 has 14 residues. CDR1 and CDR2 from the germline V gene are MNHNY and SVGAGI (reference sequence). V gave up 4 bases and J gave up 2 bases, with 9 bases separating them. DNA for the CDR3: TGTGCCAGCAGTTCCGGAGGGGCTGGAAACACCATATATTTT. It encodes CASSSGGAGNTIYF.

The chain links TRBV4-1 to TRBJ2-5, with D maybe TRBD1 (6 bases). The CDR3 is 17 residues long. The V gene lost 1 base and the J gene lost 1 base, with 16 bases spanning the gap. Germline V CDR1 and CDR2: MGHRA, YSYEKL. This CDR3 is CASSQVGRGKPQETQYF. The CDR3 nucleotides read TGCGCCAGCAGCCAAGTCGGCAGGGGAAAACCCCAAGAGACCCAGTACTTC.

The rearrangement uses TRBV19 and TRBJ1-5; weak D call: TRBD1 (6 bases). The CDR3 sequence is 15 residues long. Trimming cost V 6 bases and J 3 bases, with 15 bases left between them. The germline V gene encodes CDR1 LNHDA and CDR2 SQIVND (reference sequence). CDR3 nucleotide sequence: TGTGCCAGTAGGACATTTGGGGGCCCCAATCAGCCCCAGCATTTT. Protein: CASRTFGGPNQPQHF.

The gene calls are TRBV19 and TRBJ2-7, with 8 positions matching TRBD1. Trimming removed 7 bases from V and 3 bases from J; junction bases left unmatched: 11. The CDR3 contains 15 residues. CDR1 is LNHDA, CDR2 SQIVND, per germline (reference sequence). CDR3 region: CASTVGQGYIYEQYF. The CDR3 DNA is TGTGCCAGTACGGTAGGACAGGGTTATATCTACGAGCAGTACTTC.

This clone was seen just once. The J gene is TRBJ1-2, the V gene TRBV2; weak D call: TRBD1 (6 bases). This CDR3 comprises 15 residues. Between the trimmed V and J ends, which lost 6 bases and 4 bases, there was a span of 18 bases. Germline loops: CDR1 SNHLY, CDR2 FYNNEI. DNA for the CDR3: TGTGCCAGCAGGGAGATCGGGACACAACTCTATGGCTACACCTTC. This encodes CASREIGTQLYGYTF.